The 3 T cell receptor beta chains reported below all come from one sample, sequenced in a study of blood T cell repertoires in COVID-19. Only in-frame clones appear in the TCRdb table, and some are missing; sequencing was by immunoSEQ multiplex PCR. The profile shows more than 25,000 clones, approximately 80% of them singletons. Sequencing was done on a sample of peripheral blood. All receptors derive from a man in his 70s with active COVID-19.

This clone appeared a single time. The chain links TRBV28 to TRBJ1-1; 11 nucleotides agree with TRBD1. Trimming took 5 bases from V and 4 from J; bases not matched to a gene: 6. This CDR3 is built from 15 residues. From germline, CDR1 is MDHEN and CDR2 SYDVKM. CDR3 sequence: CASSPPGTGGTEAFF. The CDR3 DNA reads TGTGCCAGCAGTCCACCTGGGACAGGGGGCACTGAAGCTTTCTTT.

This chain connects TRBV7-5 to TRBJ1-5; TRBD1, the table's D call, lacks a check against the DNA. TRBV7-5 is a known pseudogene. The CDR3 covers 20 residues. The chain's CDR3 is CARSFLPPQGARTSNQPQHF. DNA for the CDR3: TGTGCCAGAAGCTTTCTGCCCCCACAGGGGGCGCGTACAAGCAATCAGCCCCAGCATTTT.

The rearrangement links TRBV19 to TRBJ2-1; tentatively, D is TRBD2 (6 bases). V dropped 1 base and J dropped 4 bases, with 11 bases sitting between them. Germline assignment: CDR1 LNHDA and CDR2 SQIVND (reference sequence). CDR3 length: 15 residues. The CDR3 DNA is TGTGCCAGTAGTATAGTGGCGGGGAGTTACAATGAGCAGTTCTTC. This encodes CASSIVAGSYNEQFF.